The sequence of this TCR beta chain was determined in a study of vaccination and CD4 T cells after COVID-19. About the study: Some control cultures received a CEFX pool, which served as the positive control. Others received an HIV-1 Nef pool or no peptide.

Of note for this clonotype: The antigen is not known.

The Oncomine TCR Beta short-read assay was what sequenced the DNA obtained from cultured CD4+ T cells. The template was genomic DNA from cultured CD4+ T cells. Each CDR3 protein is one row after TCRdb ran MiXCR on the PCR reads. The table shows about 16,000 distinct CDR3 sequences, with about 35% occurring only once. Treatment specified: approximately nine-day PBMC culture with coronavirus spike peptide pools or control peptides (ViraFEST assay). TCR sequencing followed the expansion of antigen-specific T cells with peptide pools in ViraFEST. The sequence derives from a human donor with COVID-19. Sequencing was done on a sample of cultured CD4+ T cells from blood.

CDR3 in amino acids: CASSSRNTGFGETQYF. CDR3 nucleotides: TGTGCCAGCAGTTCCAGGAATACAGGATTTGGAGAGACCCAGTACTTC. V is TRBV28 and J is TRBJ2-5, with D possibly being TRBD1 (5 bases). With 4 bases removed from V and 4 bases from J, the gap between germline ends came to 19 bases. CDR3 size: 16 residues. Germline CDR1 and CDR2: MDHEN and SYDVKM.